These T cell receptor beta chains were read from a single sample in a study of blood T cell repertoires in COVID-19. Profiled with immunoSEQ multiplex PCR; TCRdb holds only in-frame clones, not every one. Of about 200,000 clones in the sample, roughly 83% were seen once. Sequencing was done on a sample of peripheral blood. These receptors all come from a woman aged 40 to 50 with COVID-19, enrolled during active disease. The conserved cysteine and the conserved F or W are not part of the CDR3 here. D genes are given only for firm matches.

CDR3 length,V gene,J gene,D gene,CDR3 protein
18,TRBV30,TRBJ1-2,TRBD1,AWRSLRGGTGGKSNYGYT
13,TRBV5-1,TRBJ2-7,-,ASSSKTSIISEQY
14,TRBV29-1,TRBJ2-7,-,SVTFDSRGNSYEQY
13,TRBV25-1,TRBJ1-6,-,ASSRSRQGPSPLH
14,TRBV18,TRBJ2-1,TRBD1,ASSPRTGRNYNEQF
10,TRBV2,TRBJ1-2,-,ASKGENYGYT
12,TRBV5-6,TRBJ2-2,-,ASSFGVNTGELF
14,TRBV9,TRBJ1-1,TRBD1,ASSVAPQGVNTEAF
10,TRBV13,TRBJ2-5,-,ASSLVGETQY
10,TRBV10-3,TRBJ2-2,-,ATDSGTGELF
11,TRBV2,TRBJ1-3,TRBD1,ASSTGGFNTIY
11,TRBV2,TRBJ2-3,TRBD1,ARTGSSTDTQY
12,TRBV4-1,TRBJ1-1,-,ASSPPGGATEAF
15,TRBV4-2,TRBJ2-5,TRBD2,ASSQGTSGSGEETQY
12,TRBV2,TRBJ2-1,TRBD2,ASSAAGGPGEQF
12,TRBV6-6,TRBJ2-7,TRBD1,ASSYRQGVREQY
15,TRBV4-1,TRBJ2-5,TRBD2,ASSVRPAGGLGETQY
10,TRBV14,TRBJ2-3,-,ASSQDSDTQY
11,TRBV30,TRBJ2-3,-,ALNQGITDTQY
12,TRBV11-2,TRBJ1-6,-,ASSLGQVNSPLH
13,TRBV27,TRBJ1-2,-,ASSGGSNSNYGYT
10,TRBV18,TRBJ2-5,-,ASSQGLETQY
15,TRBV27,TRBJ1-6,-,ASSPKGYGQTNSPLH
12,TRBV6-4,TRBJ1-6,-,ASSRTFWDSPLH
11,TRBV2,TRBJ2-7,-,ASRWGGGDEQY